This T cell receptor beta chain was sequenced in a study of technical replicates of blood from several donors. Here immunoSEQ multiplex PCR was the method, and the copy in TCRdb shows in-frame clones only, minus some. The table includes approximately 50,000 clones, around 84% detected once. The count of this clone is one. The V and J ends lost 1 base and 7 bases, in that order; junction bases with no gene match: 2. Per germline, CDR1 SGHRS and CDR2 YFSETQ. This CDR3 comprises 14 residues. The TCR was taken from a human donor in good health. Some clones in this sample may be carry-over from other donors' samples. V gene TRBV5-1 combines with J gene TRBJ1-6, with 7 bases identical to TRBD1. Source material: PBMCs. CDR3 amino acids: CASSLTGENSPLHF. The CDR3 DNA reads TGCGCCAGCAGCTTGACAGGGGAAAATTCACCCCTCCACTTT.